Here is one T cell receptor beta chain with its context. The repertoire was sequenced with immunoSEQ multiplex PCR; TCRdb's copy has only in-frame clones and lacks some. The sample yields 20,000 to 25,000 clones, approximately 71% seen once. These data originate in a study of cytotoxic CD8 clonotypes in ibrutinib-treated CLL. The receptor was isolated from a human donor with chronic lymphocytic leukemia. Sequencing was performed on PBMCs, taken after 12 months of ibrutinib treatment.

DNA for the CDR3: TGTGCCAGCAGCTTGGGACTGACGAACACTGAAGCTTTCTTT. Its translation is CASSLGLTNTEAFF. The genes are TRBV7-3 and TRBJ1-1, with D perhaps matching TRBD1 (5 bases). The ends were cut back, 3 bases at V and 1 base at J, with 9 bases in the middle. The germline V gene has CDR1 SGHTA and CDR2 FQGTGA. This CDR3 is 14 amino acids long.